This is a list of T cell receptor beta chains from one sample in a study of T cell responses to AZD1222 COVID-19 vaccine. Clones were read by immunoSEQ multiplex PCR, and TCRdb kept only the in-frame ones, dropping some. The sample includes some 130,000 clones, roughly 90% of them seen just once. Sequencing used peripheral blood, obtained on day 0 of AZD1222 vaccination. These receptors all come from an adult in good health. The CDR3 runs from the conserved cysteine through the conserved F or W. The order of the fields is CDR3 DNA, CDR3 protein, J gene, V gene, CDR3 length, D gene, clone size. D genes are given only for firm matches. The size entry is marked missing in some rows and otherwise reads once, few, many or a size class.

cdr3_nt: TGTGCCAGCAGTTACCGACAGGGGGCCGCCTACGAGCAGTACTTC
cdr3_aa: CASSYRQGAAYEQYF
j_call: TRBJ2-7
v_call: TRBV27
cdr3_length: 15
d_call: TRBD1
clone_size: few

cdr3_nt: TGTGCCAGCAGCCCCGGGGACACGGGGTACCAAGAGACCCAGTACTTC
cdr3_aa: CASSPGDTGYQETQYF
j_call: TRBJ2-5
v_call: TRBV5-8
cdr3_length: 16
d_call: .
clone_size: .

cdr3_nt: TGTGCCACCTCCGACCGGACAGGACTCTATGGCTACACCTTC
cdr3_aa: CATSDRTGLYGYTF
j_call: TRBJ1-2
v_call: TRBV24-1
cdr3_length: 14
d_call: TRBD1
clone_size: .

cdr3_nt: TGTGCCAGCAGCGGCAGGGACAGGGGGGAGTATGGCTACACCTTC
cdr3_aa: CASSGRDRGEYGYTF
j_call: TRBJ1-2
v_call: TRBV7-8
cdr3_length: 15
d_call: TRBD1
clone_size: .

cdr3_nt: TGTGCCAGCTTATCTCAGGGAGGGCTTGAAGCTTTCTTT
cdr3_aa: CASLSQGGLEAFF
j_call: TRBJ1-1
v_call: TRBV12-3/TRBV12-4
cdr3_length: 13
d_call: .
clone_size: once

cdr3_nt: TGTGCCAGCAGCTTATTTTCGGACTACCAGAACACCGGGGAGCTGTTTTTT
cdr3_aa: CASSLFSDYQNTGELFF
j_call: TRBJ2-2
v_call: TRBV7-9
cdr3_length: 17
d_call: .
clone_size: few

cdr3_nt: TGTGCCAGCAGCGCGGGACTTGAAAACAATGAGCAGTTCTTC
cdr3_aa: CASSAGLENNEQFF
j_call: TRBJ2-1
v_call: TRBV5-4
cdr3_length: 14
d_call: .
clone_size: once

cdr3_nt: TGTGCCAGCAGCTTGGCCCCCAGGGTCACCGGGGAGCTGTTTTTT
cdr3_aa: CASSLAPRVTGELFF
j_call: TRBJ2-2
v_call: TRBV5-6
cdr3_length: 15
d_call: .
clone_size: .

cdr3_nt: TGTGCCAGCCGTCGGGGGGAGCTGTTTTTT
cdr3_aa: CASRRGELFF
j_call: TRBJ2-2
v_call: TRBV6-5
cdr3_length: 10
d_call: .
clone_size: once

cdr3_nt: TGTGCCAGCAGCCCGGGCAATGAGCAGTTCTTC
cdr3_aa: CASSPGNEQFF
j_call: TRBJ2-1
v_call: TRBV5-4
cdr3_length: 11
d_call: .
clone_size: once

cdr3_nt: TGTGCCAGCATCATTACAGGGGGCACCGGGGAGCTGTTTTTT
cdr3_aa: CASIITGGTGELFF
j_call: TRBJ2-2
v_call: TRBV5-5
cdr3_length: 14
d_call: TRBD1
clone_size: .

cdr3_nt: TGTGCCAGCAGTTTAGGGGAATGGGAGACCCAGTACTTC
cdr3_aa: CASSLGEWETQYF
j_call: TRBJ2-5
v_call: TRBV12-3/TRBV12-4
cdr3_length: 13
d_call: .
clone_size: .

cdr3_nt: TGTGCCAGCAGGGGACAGGGGATTGAAAAACTGTTTTTT
cdr3_aa: CASRGQGIEKLFF
j_call: TRBJ1-4
v_call: TRBV6-5
cdr3_length: 13
d_call: TRBD1
clone_size: once

cdr3_nt: TGTGCCAGCAAAGGGGGGGGGAGCCTAGTCTACACCTTC
cdr3_aa: CASKGGGSLVYTF
j_call: TRBJ1-2
v_call: TRBV27
cdr3_length: 13
d_call: .
clone_size: .

cdr3_nt: TGTGCCAGCAGCGGCGGTGAGAGAGCTTTCTTT
cdr3_aa: CASSGGERAFF
j_call: TRBJ1-1
v_call: TRBV7-9
cdr3_length: 11
d_call: .
clone_size: .

cdr3_nt: TGTGCCAGCAGCGAGATTGGAGGGATGGGTCGGGATGAGCAGTTCTTC
cdr3_aa: CASSEIGGMGRDEQFF
j_call: TRBJ2-1
v_call: TRBV9
cdr3_length: 16
d_call: .
clone_size: .

cdr3_nt: TGTGCCAGCAGTTTTGGTGGGACCTCAATCTATGAGCAGTTCTTC
cdr3_aa: CASSFGGTSIYEQFF
j_call: TRBJ2-1
v_call: TRBV5-6
cdr3_length: 15
d_call: .
clone_size: .

cdr3_nt: TGTGCCAGCAGTCCTAGCGGGAGAGATACGCAGTATTTT
cdr3_aa: CASSPSGRDTQYF
j_call: TRBJ2-3
v_call: TRBV6-4
cdr3_length: 13
d_call: TRBD2
clone_size: .

cdr3_nt: TGCGCCAGCAGCTTGGATCGGGGAGATGAAGCTTTCTTT
cdr3_aa: CASSLDRGDEAFF
j_call: TRBJ1-1
v_call: TRBV5-1
cdr3_length: 13
d_call: .
clone_size: once

cdr3_nt: TGTGCCACCAGCAGAGATCTCAGCGGGAGTTTTAGGGGGGAGCTGTTTTTT
cdr3_aa: CATSRDLSGSFRGELFF
j_call: TRBJ2-2
v_call: TRBV15
cdr3_length: 17
d_call: TRBD2
clone_size: .

cdr3_nt: TGTGCCTCGAAGATAGGGTTCGCTGACTACGAGCAGTACTTC
cdr3_aa: CASKIGFADYEQYF
j_call: TRBJ2-7
v_call: TRBV11-1
cdr3_length: 14
d_call: .
clone_size: .

cdr3_nt: TGCGCCAGCAGCTTGTTTGGGGAGAACTATGGCTACACCTTC
cdr3_aa: CASSLFGENYGYTF
j_call: TRBJ1-2
v_call: TRBV5-1
cdr3_length: 14
d_call: .
clone_size: .

cdr3_nt: TGCGCCAGCAGTGAGTCAGGCGGGATTAACACCGGGGAGCTGTTTTTT
cdr3_aa: CASSESGGINTGELFF
j_call: TRBJ2-2
v_call: TRBV10-2
cdr3_length: 16
d_call: .
clone_size: .

cdr3_nt: TGTGCCAGCAGTTCATCCGGGACCGGATACACCGGGGAGCTGTTTTTT
cdr3_aa: CASSSSGTGYTGELFF
j_call: TRBJ2-2
v_call: TRBV7-2
cdr3_length: 16
d_call: .
clone_size: .

cdr3_nt: TGTGCCAGTTCATCATATAGCGGGGGGGGAGATACGCAGTATTTT
cdr3_aa: CASSSYSGGGDTQYF
j_call: TRBJ2-3
v_call: TRBV19
cdr3_length: 15
d_call: TRBD2
clone_size: once

cdr3_nt: TGTGCCAGCAGCGTCCACAGGGAATCCTACGAGCAGTACTTC
cdr3_aa: CASSVHRESYEQYF
j_call: TRBJ2-7
v_call: TRBV5-5
cdr3_length: 14
d_call: .
clone_size: .

cdr3_nt: TGCAGCGTTGGGAACAATGAGCAGTTCTTC
cdr3_aa: CSVGNNEQFF
j_call: TRBJ2-1
v_call: TRBV29-1
cdr3_length: 10
d_call: .
clone_size: .

cdr3_nt: TGCAGCGTTGCGGGGACAACTAATGAAAAACTGTTTTTT
cdr3_aa: CSVAGTTNEKLFF
j_call: TRBJ1-4
v_call: TRBV29-1
cdr3_length: 13
d_call: .
clone_size: .

cdr3_nt: TGTGCCAGCAGTCAACTAGGCAATGAGCAGTTCTTC
cdr3_aa: CASSQLGNEQFF
j_call: TRBJ2-1
v_call: TRBV28
cdr3_length: 12
d_call: .
clone_size: .

cdr3_nt: TGTGCCAGCCAAAAGCGCACTAGCACAGATACGCAGTATTTT
cdr3_aa: CASQKRTSTDTQYF
j_call: TRBJ2-3
v_call: TRBV2
cdr3_length: 14
d_call: .
clone_size: .

cdr3_nt: TGTGCCAGCAGTCCGGGGACAGTACTAGCCAAAAACATTCAGTACTTC
cdr3_aa: CASSPGTVLAKNIQYF
j_call: TRBJ2-4
v_call: TRBV5-6
cdr3_length: 16
d_call: TRBD1
clone_size: .

cdr3_nt: TGCGCCAGCAGCCAAGTCGCACAGGGGGGTGGTCAGCCCCAGCATTTT
cdr3_aa: CASSQVAQGGGQPQHF
j_call: TRBJ1-5
v_call: TRBV4-1
cdr3_length: 16
d_call: TRBD1
clone_size: .

cdr3_nt: TGCAGCGTTGAGCTAGCGGAAGAGACCCAGTACTTC
cdr3_aa: CSVELAEETQYF
j_call: TRBJ2-5
v_call: TRBV29-1
cdr3_length: 12
d_call: TRBD2
clone_size: .

cdr3_nt: TGTGCCAGCAGCTTAGGGTCAGGACTCTCCAACTATGGCTACACCTTC
cdr3_aa: CASSLGSGLSNYGYTF
j_call: TRBJ1-2
v_call: TRBV7-9
cdr3_length: 16
d_call: .
clone_size: .

cdr3_nt: TGTGCCAGCAGCCCTAGCGGGATTGATACGCAGTATTTT
cdr3_aa: CASSPSGIDTQYF
j_call: TRBJ2-3
v_call: TRBV12-3/TRBV12-4
cdr3_length: 13
d_call: TRBD2
clone_size: once

cdr3_nt: TGTGCCACCTCTATCGAAGGGATTAACACAGATACGCAGTATTTT
cdr3_aa: CATSIEGINTDTQYF
j_call: TRBJ2-3
v_call: TRBV6-5
cdr3_length: 15
d_call: .
clone_size: .

cdr3_nt: TGTGCCAGCAGCTTAGTAGGGGCAACTGAAGCTTTCTTT
cdr3_aa: CASSLVGATEAFF
j_call: TRBJ1-1
v_call: TRBV7-9
cdr3_length: 13
d_call: .
clone_size: .

cdr3_nt: TGTGCCAGCAGCTTAGGCGAGGGAGGAAACACCATATATTTT
cdr3_aa: CASSLGEGGNTIYF
j_call: TRBJ1-3
v_call: TRBV7-9
cdr3_length: 14
d_call: .
clone_size: .